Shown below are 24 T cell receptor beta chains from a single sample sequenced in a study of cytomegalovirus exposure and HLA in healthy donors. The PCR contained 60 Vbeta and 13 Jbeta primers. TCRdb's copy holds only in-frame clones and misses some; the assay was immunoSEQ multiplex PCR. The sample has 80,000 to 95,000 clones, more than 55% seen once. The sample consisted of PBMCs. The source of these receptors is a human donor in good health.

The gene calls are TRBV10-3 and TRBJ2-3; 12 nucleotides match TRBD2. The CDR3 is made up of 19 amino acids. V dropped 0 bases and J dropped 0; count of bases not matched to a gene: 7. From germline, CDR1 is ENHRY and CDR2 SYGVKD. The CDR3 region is CAISESKTSGGASTDTQYF. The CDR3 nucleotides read TGTGCCATCAGTGAGTCGAAGACTAGCGGGGGCGCCAGCACAGATACGCAGTATTTT.

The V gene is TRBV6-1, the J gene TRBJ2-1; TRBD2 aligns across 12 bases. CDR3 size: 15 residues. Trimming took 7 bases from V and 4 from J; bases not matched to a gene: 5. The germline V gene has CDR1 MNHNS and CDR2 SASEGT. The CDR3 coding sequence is TGTGCCAGCACGACCGGGACTAGCGGGTACAATGAGCAGTTCTTC. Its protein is CASTTGTSGYNEQFF.

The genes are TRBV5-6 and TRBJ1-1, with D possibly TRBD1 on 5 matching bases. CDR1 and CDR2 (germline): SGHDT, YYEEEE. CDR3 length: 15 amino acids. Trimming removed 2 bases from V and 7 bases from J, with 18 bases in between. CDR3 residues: CASSFLWGGTGEAFF. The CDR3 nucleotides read TGTGCCAGCAGCTTCCTCTGGGGAGGAACAGGTGAAGCTTTCTTT.

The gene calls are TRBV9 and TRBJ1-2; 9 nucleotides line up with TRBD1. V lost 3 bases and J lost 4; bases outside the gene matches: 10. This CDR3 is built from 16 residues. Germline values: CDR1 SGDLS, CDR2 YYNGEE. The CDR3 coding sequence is TGTGCCAGCAGCGAAAAACAGGGGGCCACCTCCTATGGCTACACCTTC. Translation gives CASSEKQGATSYGYTF.

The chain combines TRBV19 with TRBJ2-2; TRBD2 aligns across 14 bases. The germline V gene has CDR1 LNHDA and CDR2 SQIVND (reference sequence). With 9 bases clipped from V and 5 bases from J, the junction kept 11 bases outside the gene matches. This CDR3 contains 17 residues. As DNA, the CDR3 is TGTGCCAGCCCGCTCGGGACTAGCGGGGGTGAGACCGGGGAGCTGTTTTTT. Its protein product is CASPLGTSGGETGELFF. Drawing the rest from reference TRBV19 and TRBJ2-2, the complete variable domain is DGGITQSPKYLFRKEGQNVTLSCEQNLNHDAMYWYRQDPGQGLRLIYYSQIVNDFQKGDIAEGYSVSREKKESFPLTVTSAQKNPTAFYLCASPLGTSGGETGELFFGEGSRLTVL.

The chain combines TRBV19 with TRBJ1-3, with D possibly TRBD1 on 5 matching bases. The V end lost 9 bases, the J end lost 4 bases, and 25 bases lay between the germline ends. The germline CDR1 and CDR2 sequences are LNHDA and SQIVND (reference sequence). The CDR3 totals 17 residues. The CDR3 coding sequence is TGTGCCAGCTCCCTGTCGGGGGGGGGTCGTAGAGGAAACACCATATATTTT. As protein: CASSLSGGGRRGNTIYF.

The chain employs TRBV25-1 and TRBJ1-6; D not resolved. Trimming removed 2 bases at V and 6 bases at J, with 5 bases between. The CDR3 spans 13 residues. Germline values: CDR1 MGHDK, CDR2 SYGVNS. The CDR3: CASSEAGNSPLHF. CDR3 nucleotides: TGTGCCAGCAGTGAAGCGGGTAATTCACCCCTCCACTTT.

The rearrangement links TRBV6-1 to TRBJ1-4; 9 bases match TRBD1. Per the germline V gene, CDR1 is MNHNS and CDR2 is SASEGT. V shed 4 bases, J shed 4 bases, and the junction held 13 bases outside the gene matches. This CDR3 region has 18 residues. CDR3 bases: TGTGCCAGCAGTGGAGTACCGGGACAGGGTCTCGGTAATGAAAAACTGTTTTTT. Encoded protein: CASSGVPGQGLGNEKLFF.

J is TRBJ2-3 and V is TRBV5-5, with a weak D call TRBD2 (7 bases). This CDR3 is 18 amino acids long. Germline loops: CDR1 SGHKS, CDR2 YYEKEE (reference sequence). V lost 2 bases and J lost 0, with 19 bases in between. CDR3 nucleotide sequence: TGTGCCAGCAGCTTACGACCGGGGGGCTTTGATAGCACAGATACGCAGTATTTT. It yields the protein CASSLRPGGFDSTDTQYF. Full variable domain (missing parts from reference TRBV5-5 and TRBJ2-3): DAGVTQSPTHLIKTRGQQVTLRCSPISGHKSVSWYQQVLGQGPQFIFQYYEKEERGRGNFPDRFSARQFPNYSSELNVNALLLGDSALYLCASSLRPGGFDSTDTQYFGPGTRLTVL.

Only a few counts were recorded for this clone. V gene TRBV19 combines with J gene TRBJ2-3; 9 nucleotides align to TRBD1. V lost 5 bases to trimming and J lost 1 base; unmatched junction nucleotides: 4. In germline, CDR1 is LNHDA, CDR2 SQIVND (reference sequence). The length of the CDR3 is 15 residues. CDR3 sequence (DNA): TGTGCCAGTAGTCCGAGGACAGGGGGCACAGATACGCAGTATTTT. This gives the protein CASSPRTGGTDTQYF.

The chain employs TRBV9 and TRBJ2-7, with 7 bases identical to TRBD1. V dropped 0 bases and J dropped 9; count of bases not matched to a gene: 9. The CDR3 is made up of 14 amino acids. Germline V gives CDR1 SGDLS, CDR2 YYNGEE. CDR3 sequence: CASSVARSGGVQYF. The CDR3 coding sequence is TGTGCCAGCAGCGTAGCAAGGTCAGGGGGTGTGCAGTACTTC.

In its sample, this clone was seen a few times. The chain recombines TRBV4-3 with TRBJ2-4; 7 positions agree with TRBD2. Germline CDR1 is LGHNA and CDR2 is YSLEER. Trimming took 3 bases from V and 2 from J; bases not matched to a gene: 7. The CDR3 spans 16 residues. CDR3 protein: CASSHSRESSKNIQYF. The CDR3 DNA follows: TGCGCCAGCAGCCACTCGCGGGAGAGTTCCAAAAACATTCAGTACTTC.

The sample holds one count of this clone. The CDR3 loop is CASSLGGAGANVLTF. In DNA, the CDR3 is TGTGCCAGCAGTTTGGGGGGAGCTGGGGCCAACGTCCTGACTTTC. J is TRBJ2-6 and V is TRBV6-1, with D possibly TRBD2 on 6 matching bases. The V end was cut by 5 bases, the J end by 2 bases, with 10 bases between. The CDR3 has 15 residues. Germline V gene lookup returns CDR1 MNHNS and CDR2 SASEGT.

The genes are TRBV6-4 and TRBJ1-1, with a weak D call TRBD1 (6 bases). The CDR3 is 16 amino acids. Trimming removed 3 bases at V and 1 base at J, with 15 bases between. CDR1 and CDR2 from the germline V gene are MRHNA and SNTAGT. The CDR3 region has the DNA TGTGCCAGCAGTGAAAGGACAGATTATGAGAACACTGAAGCTTTCTTT. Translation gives CASSERTDYENTEAFF.

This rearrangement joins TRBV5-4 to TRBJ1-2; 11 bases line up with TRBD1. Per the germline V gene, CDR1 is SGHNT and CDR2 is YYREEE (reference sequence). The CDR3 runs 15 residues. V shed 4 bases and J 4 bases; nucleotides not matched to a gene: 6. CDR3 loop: CASSLRTGGPYGYTF. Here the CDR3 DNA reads TGTGCCAGCAGCCTGAGGACAGGGGGCCCCTATGGCTACACCTTC.

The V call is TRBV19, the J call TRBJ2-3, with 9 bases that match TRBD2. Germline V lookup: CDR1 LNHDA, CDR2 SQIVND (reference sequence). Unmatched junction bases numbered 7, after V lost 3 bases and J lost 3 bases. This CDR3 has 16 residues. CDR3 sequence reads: CASSIFRGGATDTQYF. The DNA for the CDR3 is TGTGCCAGTAGTATTTTCCGCGGGGGGGCGACAGATACGCAGTATTTT.

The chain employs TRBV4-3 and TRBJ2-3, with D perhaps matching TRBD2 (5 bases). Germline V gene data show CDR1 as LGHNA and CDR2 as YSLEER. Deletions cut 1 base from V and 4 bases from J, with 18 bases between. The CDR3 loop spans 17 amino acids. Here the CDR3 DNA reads TGCGCCAGCAGCCAAGGCGAAGGACTTGCTCAGGCAGATACGCAGTATTTT. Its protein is CASSQGEGLAQADTQYF.

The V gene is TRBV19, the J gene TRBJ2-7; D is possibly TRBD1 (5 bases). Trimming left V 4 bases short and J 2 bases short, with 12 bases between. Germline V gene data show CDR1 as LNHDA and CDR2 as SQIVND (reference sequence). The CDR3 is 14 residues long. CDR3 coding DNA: TGTGCCAGTAGTAATAGCCGACAGACCTACGAGCAGTACTTC. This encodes CASSNSRQTYEQYF. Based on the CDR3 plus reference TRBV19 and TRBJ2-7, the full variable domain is DGGITQSPKYLFRKEGQNVTLSCEQNLNHDAMYWYRQDPGQGLRLIYYSQIVNDFQKGDIAEGYSVSREKKESFPLTVTSAQKNPTAFYLCASSNSRQTYEQYFGPGTRLTVT.

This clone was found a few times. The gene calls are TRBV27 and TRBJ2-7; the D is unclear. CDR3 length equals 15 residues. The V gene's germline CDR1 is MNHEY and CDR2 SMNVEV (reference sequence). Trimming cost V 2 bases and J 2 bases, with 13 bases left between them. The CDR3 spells CASSLAAALTYEQYF. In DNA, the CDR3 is TGTGCCAGCAGTTTAGCGGCAGCGCTAACCTACGAGCAGTACTTC.

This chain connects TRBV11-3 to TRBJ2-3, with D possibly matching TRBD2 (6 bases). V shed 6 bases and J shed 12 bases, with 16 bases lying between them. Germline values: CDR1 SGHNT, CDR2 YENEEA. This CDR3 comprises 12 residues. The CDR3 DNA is TGTGCCAGCAGGAACCCGGGACTCCCCCAGTATTTT. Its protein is CASRNPGLPQYF.

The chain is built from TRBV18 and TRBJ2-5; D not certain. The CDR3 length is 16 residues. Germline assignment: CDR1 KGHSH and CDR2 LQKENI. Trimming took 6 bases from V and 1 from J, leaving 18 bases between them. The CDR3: CASSRIGGSIQETQYF. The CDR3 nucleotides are TGTGCCAGCTCGCGGATCGGTGGGTCTATCCAAGAGACCCAGTACTTC.

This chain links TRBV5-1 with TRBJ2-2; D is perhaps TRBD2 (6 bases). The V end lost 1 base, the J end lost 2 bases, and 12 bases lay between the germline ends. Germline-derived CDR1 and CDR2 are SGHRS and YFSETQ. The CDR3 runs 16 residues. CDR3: CASSLLPGVNTGELFF. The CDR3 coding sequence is TGCGCCAGCAGCTTGCTTCCGGGGGTAAACACCGGGGAGCTGTTTTTT.

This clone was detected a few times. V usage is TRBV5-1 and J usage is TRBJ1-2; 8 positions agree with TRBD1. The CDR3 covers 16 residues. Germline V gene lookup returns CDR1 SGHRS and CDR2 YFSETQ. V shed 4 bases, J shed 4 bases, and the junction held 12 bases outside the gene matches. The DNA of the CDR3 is TGCGCCAGCAGCCTAGAACCAGGGGACAGGATCTATGGCTACACCTTC. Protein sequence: CASSLEPGDRIYGYTF.

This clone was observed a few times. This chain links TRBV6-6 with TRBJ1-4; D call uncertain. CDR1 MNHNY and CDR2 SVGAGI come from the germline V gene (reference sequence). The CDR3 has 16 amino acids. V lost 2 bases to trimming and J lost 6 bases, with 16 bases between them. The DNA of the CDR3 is TGTGCCAGCAGTTACGTGTTACGGGGAGTTGATGAAAAACTGTTTTTT. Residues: CASSYVLRGVDEKLFF.